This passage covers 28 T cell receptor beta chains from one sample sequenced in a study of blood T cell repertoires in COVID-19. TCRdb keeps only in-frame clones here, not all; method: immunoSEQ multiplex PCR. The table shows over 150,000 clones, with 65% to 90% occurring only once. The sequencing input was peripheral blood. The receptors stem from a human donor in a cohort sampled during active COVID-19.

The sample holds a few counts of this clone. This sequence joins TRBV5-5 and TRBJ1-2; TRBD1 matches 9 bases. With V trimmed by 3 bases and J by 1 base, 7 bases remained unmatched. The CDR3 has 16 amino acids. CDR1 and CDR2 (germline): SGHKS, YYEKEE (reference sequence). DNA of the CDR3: TGTGCCAGCAGCTCGGCCGGGACAGGGTATAACTATGGCTACACCTTC. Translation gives CASSSAGTGYNYGYTF.

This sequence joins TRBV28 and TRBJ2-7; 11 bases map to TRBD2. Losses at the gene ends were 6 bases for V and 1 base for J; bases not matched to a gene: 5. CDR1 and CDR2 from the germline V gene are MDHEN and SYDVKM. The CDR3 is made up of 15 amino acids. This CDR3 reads CASRSLAGGSYEQYF. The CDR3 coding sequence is TGTGCCAGCAGGTCTCTAGCGGGAGGTTCCTACGAGCAGTACTTC.

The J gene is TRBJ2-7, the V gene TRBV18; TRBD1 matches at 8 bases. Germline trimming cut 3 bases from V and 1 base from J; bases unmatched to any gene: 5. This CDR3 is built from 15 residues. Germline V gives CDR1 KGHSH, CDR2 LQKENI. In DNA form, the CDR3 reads TGTGCCAGCTCACCTCGGGACAGGTCATCCTACGAGCAGTACTTC. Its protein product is CASSPRDRSSYEQYF.

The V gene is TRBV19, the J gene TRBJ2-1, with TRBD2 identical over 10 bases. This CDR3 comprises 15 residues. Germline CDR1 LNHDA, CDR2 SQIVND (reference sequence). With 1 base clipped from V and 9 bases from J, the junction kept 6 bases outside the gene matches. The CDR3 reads CASSIVLAGEVEQFF. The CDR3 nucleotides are TGTGCCAGTAGTATAGTTCTAGCGGGAGAGGTTGAGCAGTTCTTC.

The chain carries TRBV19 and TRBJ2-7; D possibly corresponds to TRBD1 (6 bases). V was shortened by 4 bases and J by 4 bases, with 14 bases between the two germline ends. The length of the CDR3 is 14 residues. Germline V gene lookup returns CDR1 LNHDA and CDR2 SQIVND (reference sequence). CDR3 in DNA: TGTGCCAGTAGTAGCGCACAGGGACCTTACGAGCAGTACTTC. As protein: CASSSAQGPYEQYF.

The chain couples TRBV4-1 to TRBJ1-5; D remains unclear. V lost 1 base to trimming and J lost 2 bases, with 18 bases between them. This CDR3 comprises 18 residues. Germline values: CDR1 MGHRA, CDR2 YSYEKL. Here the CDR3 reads CASSQAGLGYRGNQPQHF. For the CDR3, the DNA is TGCGCCAGCAGCCAAGCGGGGTTGGGGTATAGGGGCAATCAGCCCCAGCATTTT.

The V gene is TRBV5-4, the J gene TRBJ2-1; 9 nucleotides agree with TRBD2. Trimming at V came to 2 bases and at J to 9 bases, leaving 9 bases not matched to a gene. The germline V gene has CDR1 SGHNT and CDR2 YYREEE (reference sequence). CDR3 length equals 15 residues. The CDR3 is CASSFGSGRQGEQFF. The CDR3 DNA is TGTGCCAGCAGCTTTGGTAGCGGGAGACAGGGTGAGCAGTTCTTC.

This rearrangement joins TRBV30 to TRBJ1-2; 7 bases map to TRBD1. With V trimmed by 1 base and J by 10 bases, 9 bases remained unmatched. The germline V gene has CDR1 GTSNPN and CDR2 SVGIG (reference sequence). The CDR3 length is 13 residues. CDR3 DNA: TGTGCCTGGAGTGAAGGGACAGCCGGGGTCTACACCTTC. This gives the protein CAWSEGTAGVYTF.

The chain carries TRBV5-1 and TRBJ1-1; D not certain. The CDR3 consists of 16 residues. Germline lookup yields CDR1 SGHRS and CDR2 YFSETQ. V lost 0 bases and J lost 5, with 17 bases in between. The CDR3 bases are TGCGCCAGCAGCTTGGCCCTTGAGGGTCCAAATACTGAAGCTTTCTTT. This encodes CASSLALEGPNTEAFF. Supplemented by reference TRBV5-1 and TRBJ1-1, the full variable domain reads KAGVTQTPRYLIKTRGQQVTLSCSPISGHRSVSWYQQTPGQGLQFLFEYFSETQRNKGNFPGRFSGRQFSNSRSEMNVSTLELGDSALYLCASSLALEGPNTEAFFGQGTRLTVV.

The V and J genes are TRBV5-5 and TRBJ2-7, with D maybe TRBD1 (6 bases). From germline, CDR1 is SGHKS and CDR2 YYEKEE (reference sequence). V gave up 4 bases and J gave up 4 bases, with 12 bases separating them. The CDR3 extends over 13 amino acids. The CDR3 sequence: CASSLGHRYEQYF. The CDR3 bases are TGTGCCAGCAGCCTGGGACACCGGTACGAGCAGTACTTC.

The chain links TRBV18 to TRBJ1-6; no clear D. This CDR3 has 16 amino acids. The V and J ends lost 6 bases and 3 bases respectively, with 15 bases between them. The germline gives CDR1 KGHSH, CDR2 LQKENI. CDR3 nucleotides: TGTGCCAGCTCCCATCTCGGAGGAGGCTATAATTCACCCCTCCACTTT. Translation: CASSHLGGGYNSPLHF.

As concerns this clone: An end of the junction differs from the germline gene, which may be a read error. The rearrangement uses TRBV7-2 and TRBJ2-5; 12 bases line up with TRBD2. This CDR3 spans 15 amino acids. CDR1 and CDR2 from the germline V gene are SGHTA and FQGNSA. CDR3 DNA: TGTGCCAGCAGCCTAGCGGGAGGGTACCAAGAGACCCAGTACTTC. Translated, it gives CASSLAGGYQETQYF.

CDR3 nucleotide sequence: TGTGCCAGCAGCCTCCGGACAGGGGTCTACGAGCAGTACTTC. It yields the protein CASSLRTGVYEQYF. The chain employs TRBV7-8 and TRBJ2-7; 9 nucleotides align to TRBD1. The CDR3 runs 14 residues. V shed 5 bases and J 3 bases; nucleotides not matched to a gene: 5. In germline, CDR1 is SGHVS, CDR2 FQNEAQ.

The chain's CDR3 is CASSAGLAGAQSDEQFF. In DNA form, the CDR3 reads TGCGCCAGCAGCGCCGGACTAGCGGGAGCCCAAAGTGATGAGCAGTTCTTC. The rearrangement uses TRBV5-1 and TRBJ2-1; 13 bases line up with TRBD2. This CDR3 comprises 17 residues. After removal of 4 bases from V and 8 bases from J, the junction contained 12 bases not matched to a gene. Germline CDR1 is SGHRS and CDR2 is YFSETQ.

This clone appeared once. CDR3 nucleotides: TGTGCCACCCTGGAGGACAGTGGAAACACCATATATTTT. It is translated as CATLEDSGNTIYF. The chain uses TRBV15 and TRBJ1-3, with a weak D call TRBD1 (6 bases). This CDR3 region has 13 residues. In germline, CDR1 is LNHNV, CDR2 YYDKDF (reference sequence). V was trimmed by 8 bases and J by 3 bases, leaving 11 bases between them.

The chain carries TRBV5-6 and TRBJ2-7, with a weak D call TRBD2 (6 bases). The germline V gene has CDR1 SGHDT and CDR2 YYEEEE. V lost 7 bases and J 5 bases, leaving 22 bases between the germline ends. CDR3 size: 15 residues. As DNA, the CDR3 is TGTGCCAGCGTCACCTCCGGGACTCCAAGGGACGAGCAGTACTTC. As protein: CASVTSGTPRDEQYF.

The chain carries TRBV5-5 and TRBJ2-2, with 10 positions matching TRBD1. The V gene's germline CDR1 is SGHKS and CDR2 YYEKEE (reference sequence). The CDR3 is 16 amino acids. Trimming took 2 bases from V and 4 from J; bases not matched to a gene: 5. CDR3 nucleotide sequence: TGTGCCAGCAGCTTCCCGGGACAGGGGAGCACCGGGGAGCTGTTTTTT. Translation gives CASSFPGQGSTGELFF.

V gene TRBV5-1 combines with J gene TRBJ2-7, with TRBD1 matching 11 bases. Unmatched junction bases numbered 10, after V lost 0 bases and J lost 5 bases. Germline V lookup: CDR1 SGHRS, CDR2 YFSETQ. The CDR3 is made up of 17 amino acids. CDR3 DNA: TGCGCCAGCAGCTTGGCCTTCTCGGACAGGGGGCCTAACGAGCAGTACTTC. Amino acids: CASSLAFSDRGPNEQYF.

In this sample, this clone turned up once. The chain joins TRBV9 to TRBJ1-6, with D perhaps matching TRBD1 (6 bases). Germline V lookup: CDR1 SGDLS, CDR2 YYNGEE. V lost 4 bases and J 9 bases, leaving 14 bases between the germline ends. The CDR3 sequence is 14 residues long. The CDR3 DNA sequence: TGTGCCAGCAGCCCCAGGGGCATAGCTTCACCCCTCCACTTT. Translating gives CASSPRGIASPLHF.

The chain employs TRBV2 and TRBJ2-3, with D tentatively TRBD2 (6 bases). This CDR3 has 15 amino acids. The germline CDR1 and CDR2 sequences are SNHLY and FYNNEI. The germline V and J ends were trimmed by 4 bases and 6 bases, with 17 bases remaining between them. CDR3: CASSGVGRRGDTQYF. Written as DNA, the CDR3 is TGTGCCAGCAGTGGGGTCGGGAGACGCGGGGATACGCAGTATTTT. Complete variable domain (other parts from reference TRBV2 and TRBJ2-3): EPEVTQTPSHQVTQMGQEVILRCVPISNHLYFYWYRQILGQKVEFLVSFYNNEISEKSEIFDDQFSVERPDGSNFTLKIRSTKLEDSAMYFCASSGVGRRGDTQYFGPGTRLTVL.

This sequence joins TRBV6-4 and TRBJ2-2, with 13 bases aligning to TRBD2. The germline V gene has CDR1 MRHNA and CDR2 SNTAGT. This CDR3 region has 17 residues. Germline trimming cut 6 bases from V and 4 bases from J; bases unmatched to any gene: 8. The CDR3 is CASSPGLAGAGTGELFF. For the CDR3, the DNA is TGTGCCAGCAGCCCAGGACTAGCGGGAGCGGGCACCGGGGAGCTGTTTTTT.

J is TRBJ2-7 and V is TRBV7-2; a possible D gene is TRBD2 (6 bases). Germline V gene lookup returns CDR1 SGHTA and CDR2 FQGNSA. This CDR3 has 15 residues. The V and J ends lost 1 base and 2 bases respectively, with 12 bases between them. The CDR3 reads CASSLGSGPTYEQYF. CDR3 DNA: TGTGCCAGCAGCTTAGGTAGCGGTCCTACCTACGAGCAGTACTTC.

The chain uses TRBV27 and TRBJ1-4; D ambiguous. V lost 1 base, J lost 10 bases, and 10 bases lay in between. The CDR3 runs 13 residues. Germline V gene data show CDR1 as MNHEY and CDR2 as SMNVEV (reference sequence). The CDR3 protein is CASSLWMGGKLFF. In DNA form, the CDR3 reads TGTGCCAGCAGTTTATGGATGGGAGGAAAACTGTTTTTT.

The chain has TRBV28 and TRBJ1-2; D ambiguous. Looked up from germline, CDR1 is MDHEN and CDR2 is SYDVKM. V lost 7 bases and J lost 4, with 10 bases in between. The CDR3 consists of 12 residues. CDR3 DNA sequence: TGTGCCAGCACCCCCGGGAGCTATGGCTACACCTTC. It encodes CASTPGSYGYTF.

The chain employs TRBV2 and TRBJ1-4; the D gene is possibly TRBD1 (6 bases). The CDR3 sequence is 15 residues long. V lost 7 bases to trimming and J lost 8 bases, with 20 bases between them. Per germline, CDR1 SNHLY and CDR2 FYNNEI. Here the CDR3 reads CASKITGLLWEKLFF. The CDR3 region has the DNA TGTGCCAGCAAAATAACAGGGTTATTATGGGAAAAACTGTTTTTT.

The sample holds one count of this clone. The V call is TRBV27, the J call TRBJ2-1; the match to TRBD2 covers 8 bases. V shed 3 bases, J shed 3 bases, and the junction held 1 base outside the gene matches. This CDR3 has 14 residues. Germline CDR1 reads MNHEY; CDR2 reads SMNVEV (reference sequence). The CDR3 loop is CASSFSGSYNEQFF. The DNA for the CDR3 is TGTGCCAGCAGTTTCAGCGGGAGCTACAATGAGCAGTTCTTC.

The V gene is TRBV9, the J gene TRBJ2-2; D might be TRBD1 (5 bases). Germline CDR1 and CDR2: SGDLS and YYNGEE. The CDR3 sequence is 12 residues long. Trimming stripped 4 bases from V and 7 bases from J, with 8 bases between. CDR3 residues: CASSPQGGELFF. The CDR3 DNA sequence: TGTGCCAGCAGCCCTCAGGGCGGGGAGCTGTTTTTT.

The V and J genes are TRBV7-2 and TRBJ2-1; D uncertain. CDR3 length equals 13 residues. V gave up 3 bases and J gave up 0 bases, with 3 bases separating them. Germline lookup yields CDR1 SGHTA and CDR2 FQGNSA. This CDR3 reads CASSLSSYNEQFF. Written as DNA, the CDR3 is TGTGCCAGCAGCTTGAGCTCCTACAATGAGCAGTTCTTC.